The next 32 T cell receptor beta chains were all read from a single sample in a study of blood T cell repertoires in COVID-19. The repertoire was sequenced with immunoSEQ multiplex PCR; TCRdb's copy has only in-frame clones and lacks some. The sample holds 150,000 to 200,000 clones, 85% seen once. The sample comprised peripheral blood. The receptors come from a woman in her sixties with acute or convalescent COVID-19.

The gene calls are TRBV19 and TRBJ1-1, with D possibly TRBD1 on 6 matching bases. Trimming pared 5 bases from V and 8 bases from J, leaving 12 bases between. CDR1 and CDR2 (germline): LNHDA, SQIVND (reference sequence). The CDR3 spans 12 residues. The CDR3 reads CASSQGIGEAFF. In DNA, the CDR3 is TGTGCCAGTAGTCAGGGGATCGGAGAAGCTTTCTTT.

This clone was observed once. V usage is TRBV5-1 and J usage is TRBJ1-3, with D hard to call. The germline CDR1 and CDR2 sequences are SGHRS and YFSETQ. The CDR3 totals 19 residues. V gave up 4 bases and J gave up 5 bases, with 28 bases separating them. The DNA of the CDR3 is TGCGCCAGCAGCCCAGGATTTACTTCTCTTCCCGAAAGAAGAAACACCATATATTTT. Amino acid sequence: CASSPGFTSLPERRNTIYF.

This clone was counted a single time. The gene calls are TRBV5-1 and TRBJ1-4, with a weak D call TRBD1 (6 bases). This CDR3 spans 16 amino acids. Germline lookup yields CDR1 SGHRS and CDR2 YFSETQ. Trimming took off 0 bases at V and 8 bases at J, with 17 bases between the two ends. CDR3 DNA sequence: TGCGCCAGCAGCTTGGGAAACAGGGAATTTGGGGAAAAACTGTTTTTT. Protein: CASSLGNREFGEKLFF.

This clone occurred a few times. The chain recombines TRBV28 with TRBJ1-2; possible D gene TRBD1, 6 bases. V lost 2 bases and J 4 bases, leaving 14 bases between the germline ends. CDR1 and CDR2 from the germline V gene are MDHEN and SYDVKM. The CDR3 runs 15 residues. CDR3 coding DNA: TGTGCCAGCAGTTTAACCAGGGGACCATCCTATGGCTACACCTTC. Encoded protein: CASSLTRGPSYGYTF.

The chain recombines TRBV28 with TRBJ2-1; D is perhaps TRBD1 (6 bases). The CDR3 is made up of 12 amino acids. V gave up 6 bases and J gave up 7 bases, with 10 bases separating them. Germline lookup yields CDR1 MDHEN and CDR2 SYDVKM. The CDR3 sequence is CASRSTGNEQFF. CDR3 sequence (DNA): TGTGCCAGCAGAAGTACAGGGAATGAGCAGTTCTTC.

A few counts support this clone. This chain uses TRBV7-3 with TRBJ1-6; D is ambiguous. V was cut by 1 base and J by 8 bases, with 6 bases left in between. CDR1 SGHTA and CDR2 FQGTGA come from the germline V gene. CDR3 length: 13 residues. For the CDR3, the DNA is TGTGCCAGCAGCTTAATGGCGGATTCACCCCTCCACTTT. Translation gives CASSLMADSPLHF.

This clone turned up a few times. This chain connects TRBV9 to TRBJ1-3; a possible D gene is TRBD1 (5 bases). V shed 0 bases and J shed 4 bases, with 11 bases lying between them. This CDR3 has 15 amino acids. CDR1 and CDR2 from the germline V gene are SGDLS and YYNGEE. The CDR3 loop is CASSVETGWGNTIYF. The CDR3 bases are TGTGCCAGCAGCGTAGAAACAGGTTGGGGAAACACCATATATTTT.

V gene TRBV6-5 combines with J gene TRBJ2-7; D is unclear. Trimming cost V 6 bases and J 2 bases, with 14 bases left between them. CDR3 length equals 14 residues. Germline CDR1 reads MNHEY; CDR2 reads SVGAGI. The CDR3 coding sequence is TGTGCCAGCAGCACTCGAGGTGATACCTACGAGCAGTACTTC. Encoded protein: CASSTRGDTYEQYF.

The V and J genes are TRBV18 and TRBJ2-2; D call uncertain. Germline-derived CDR1 and CDR2 are KGHSH and LQKENI. Trimming pared 2 bases from V and 5 bases from J, leaving 12 bases between. This CDR3 has 15 amino acids. The CDR3 loop is CASSPIQDRTGELFF. CDR3 sequence (DNA): TGTGCCAGCTCACCAATCCAGGATCGAACCGGGGAGCTGTTTTTT.

This clone was detected only a few times. This chain joins TRBV6-5 and TRBJ1-3; D might be TRBD1 (5 bases). CDR1 and CDR2 from the germline V gene are MNHEY and SVGAGI. The CDR3 has 15 amino acids. Deletions cut 10 bases from V and 4 bases from J, with 20 bases between. In DNA, the CDR3 is TGTGCCACTAGCCCGCTCCCCGGGGGGGGAAACACCATATATTTT. It is translated as CATSPLPGGGNTIYF.

The chain couples TRBV5-1 to TRBJ1-1; D is uncertain. This CDR3 is built from 13 residues. Trimming shortened V by 3 bases and J by 4 bases, and 10 bases separated the two germline ends. The germline gives CDR1 SGHRS, CDR2 YFSETQ. As DNA, the CDR3 is TGCGCCAGCAGCTCCAACAGCGGCACTGAAGCTTTCTTT. Translating it yields CASSSNSGTEAFF.

This clone occurred once. The chain has TRBV19 and TRBJ2-1, with 8 bases that match TRBD1. Germline loops: CDR1 LNHDA, CDR2 SQIVND (reference sequence). The CDR3 has 13 residues. Unmatched junction bases numbered 7, after V lost 6 bases and J lost 9 bases. DNA for the CDR3: TGTGCCAGTAGCCACAGGGGGAAGAGTGAGCAGTTCTTC. Its translation is CASSHRGKSEQFF. The full variable domain, with the rest looked up from reference TRBV19 and TRBJ2-1, is DGGITQSPKYLFRKEGQNVTLSCEQNLNHDAMYWYRQDPGQGLRLIYYSQIVNDFQKGDIAEGYSVSREKKESFPLTVTSAQKNPTAFYLCASSHRGKSEQFFGPGTRLTVL.

V usage is TRBV5-1 and J usage is TRBJ1-2, with 7 positions matching TRBD1. The germline gives CDR1 SGHRS, CDR2 YFSETQ. V trimming: 2 bases; J trimming: 6 bases; junction bases outside the gene matches: 4. There are 13 residues in the CDR3. The CDR3 nucleotides read TGCGCCAGCAGCTTCCACAGGGGCCATGGCTACACCTTC. Translation: CASSFHRGHGYTF. Variable domain in full (rest from reference TRBV5-1 and TRBJ1-2): KAGVTQTPRYLIKTRGQQVTLSCSPISGHRSVSWYQQTPGQGLQFLFEYFSETQRNKGNFPGRFSGRQFSNSRSEMNVSTLELGDSALYLCASSFHRGHGYTFGSGTRLTVV.

CDR3 sequence (DNA): TGCGCCAGCAGCCAACCCATAGCGGGAGCGTACACCGGGGAGCTGTTTTTT. Translation gives CASSQPIAGAYTGELFF. The chain has TRBV4-1 and TRBJ2-2; 9 nucleotides match TRBD2. The V and J ends lost 2 bases and 3 bases, in that order; junction bases with no gene match: 7. The CDR3 is made up of 17 amino acids. Germline loops: CDR1 MGHRA, CDR2 YSYEKL.

The chain carries TRBV3-1 (or the pseudogene TRBV3-2) and TRBJ2-5, with 8 bases that match TRBD1. CDR3 length: 13 residues. CDR1 and CDR2 from the germline V gene are LGHDT and YNNKEL (reference sequence). Trimming at V came to 6 bases and at J to 4 bases, leaving 4 bases not matched to a gene. The CDR3, as DNA: TGTGCCAGCAGTGCCGGGACAGGAGAGACCCAGTACTTC. It yields the protein CASSAGTGETQYF.

This chain uses TRBV28 with TRBJ1-1, with unresolved D. This CDR3 has 15 amino acids. The V end lost 6 bases, the J end lost 1 base, and 15 bases lay between the germline ends. Germline CDR1 is MDHEN and CDR2 is SYDVKM. Here the CDR3 DNA reads TGTGCCAGCAGCCTCCAGAAACCAGAGAACACTGAAGCTTTCTTT. Translation: CASSLQKPENTEAFF.

The J gene is TRBJ1-1, the V gene TRBV12-3 or TRBV12-4, with D hard to call. The CDR3 covers 12 residues. The germline V and J ends were trimmed by 6 bases and 8 bases, with 13 bases remaining between them. CDR3 residues: CASSLGGGEAFF. The DNA of the CDR3 is TGTGCCAGCAGCCTAGGTGGAGGGGAAGCTTTCTTT.

V and J are TRBV30 and TRBJ1-2, with no clear D. Trimming cost V 0 bases and J 6 bases, with 5 bases left between them. Germline CDR1 GTSNPN, CDR2 SVGIG (reference sequence). CDR3 length equals 11 residues. The DNA of the CDR3 is TGTGCCTGGAGTGTGCGTGATGGCTACACCTTC. Translating gives CAWSVRDGYTF.

For the CDR3, the DNA is TGTGCCAGCATAGCGGGGACTGAAGCTTTCTTT. This sequence encodes CASIAGTEAFF. The chain joins TRBV2 to TRBJ1-1; no clear D gene. Trimming left V 7 bases short and J 5 bases short, with 8 bases between. The CDR3 is made up of 11 amino acids. From germline, CDR1 is SNHLY and CDR2 FYNNEI.

The chain employs TRBV18 and TRBJ2-1, with a weak D call TRBD2 (6 bases). Germline assignment: CDR1 KGHSH and CDR2 LQKENI. This CDR3 is 16 amino acids long. V shed 4 bases and J shed 7 bases, with 20 bases lying between them. The CDR3 here is CASSLTTGTLGNEQFF. The CDR3 coding sequence is TGTGCCAGCTCACTAACTACCGGGACTCTAGGGAATGAGCAGTTCTTC.

V and J are TRBV30 and TRBJ1-4, with D possibly matching TRBD1 (6 bases). V lost 3 bases, J lost 8 bases, and 13 bases lay in between. The germline gives CDR1 GTSNPN, CDR2 SVGIG (reference sequence). This CDR3 is built from 13 residues. Here the CDR3 DNA reads TGTGCCTGGAGGAGTCAGGGGCGCGAAAAACTGTTTTTT. This sequence encodes CAWRSQGREKLFF.

This clone appeared once. The CDR3, as DNA: TGTGCCAGCAGTTTGAAACATAACCAGGGGATAGCTCAGCCCCAGCATTTT. Its translation is CASSLKHNQGIAQPQHF. The chain carries TRBV28 and TRBJ1-5; a possible D gene is TRBD1 (6 bases). Deletions cut 3 bases from V and 6 bases from J, with 21 bases between. This CDR3 is 17 amino acids long. CDR1 and CDR2 from the germline V gene are MDHEN and SYDVKM.

The table lists this clone with a few counts. This chain connects TRBV24-1 to TRBJ2-1; 8 bases fit TRBD2. V dropped 0 bases and J dropped 10; count of bases not matched to a gene: 10. The CDR3 extends over 16 amino acids. The germline V gene encodes CDR1 KGHDR and CDR2 SFDVKD. CDR3 in amino acids: CATSDLVGGGRQEQFF. Here the CDR3 DNA reads TGTGCCACCAGTGATTTGGTAGGCGGGGGGCGTCAAGAGCAGTTCTTC.

The chain is built from TRBV6-2 or TRBV6-3 and TRBJ1-5; the match to TRBD1 covers 9 bases. The V gene end was trimmed by 6 bases and the J gene end by 7 bases; junction bases not matched to a gene: 10. The CDR3 has 15 residues. Germline values: CDR1 MNHEY, CDR2 SVGEGT. Written as DNA, the CDR3 is TGTGCCAGCAGCCGGGACAGGGTGTCGGGGCAGCCCCAGCATTTT. Amino acid sequence: CASSRDRVSGQPQHF.

The chain employs TRBV10-3 and TRBJ1-1; D gene ambiguous. CDR1 and CDR2 (germline): ENHRY, SYGVKD. This CDR3 is built from 13 residues. V was cut by 0 bases and J by 5 bases, with 7 bases left in between. DNA for the CDR3: TGTGCCATCAGTGAGTCGGCAGAAACTGAAGCTTTCTTT. It specifies CAISESAETEAFF.

This clone has just one count. This rearrangement joins TRBV19 to TRBJ2-3, with 7 positions matching TRBD2. From germline, CDR1 is LNHDA and CDR2 SQIVND (reference sequence). With V trimmed by 5 bases and J by 2 bases, 10 bases remained unmatched. This CDR3 is built from 16 residues. Here the CDR3 DNA reads TGTGCCAGTAGTTCCCATAGCGGGCCTCCCACAGATACGCAGTATTTT. Its protein product is CASSSHSGPPTDTQYF.

This chain links TRBV6-1 with TRBJ1-2; 10 nucleotides align to TRBD1. Germline V gene sequence: CDR1 MNHNS, CDR2 SASEGT. The CDR3 has 17 residues. The trim removed 4 bases at V and 2 bases at J, leaving 10 bases unmatched. The CDR3 reads CASSAEPTGGPNYGYTF. For the CDR3, the DNA is TGTGCCAGCAGTGCCGAGCCGACAGGGGGCCCAAACTATGGCTACACCTTC.

This clone showed up just once. V and J are TRBV28 and TRBJ2-1; unclear D gene. This CDR3 spans 13 amino acids. Germline V gives CDR1 MDHEN, CDR2 SYDVKM. With 8 bases removed from V and 4 bases from J, the gap between germline ends came to 12 bases. The CDR3 bases are TGTGCCAGCTCCAATGGGCTTTACAATGAGCAGTTCTTC. The encoded protein is CASSNGLYNEQFF.

This rearrangement joins TRBV4-1 to TRBJ1-2, with 7 nucleotides matching TRBD1. The germline V gene has CDR1 MGHRA and CDR2 YSYEKL. CDR3 length equals 15 residues. The trim removed 0 bases at V and 3 bases at J, leaving 4 bases unmatched. The DNA for the CDR3 is TGCGCCAGCAGCCAAGAGGTCAGGGGGTACTATGGCTACACCTTC. It yields the protein CASSQEVRGYYGYTF.

As concerns this clone: A read error may be the cause here, since a much bigger clone is one base away. This specimen includes other DNA sequences encoding the same CDR3. The chain links TRBV7-3 to TRBJ1-1; D is ambiguous. The germline V gene has CDR1 SGHTA and CDR2 FQGTGA. V lost 3 bases and J lost 1, with 6 bases in between. The length of the CDR3 is 13 residues. The CDR3 protein is CASSFSGNTEAFF. Written as DNA, the CDR3 is TGTGCCAGCAGCTTTTCAGGGAACACTGAAGCTTTCTTT.

The genes are TRBV20-1 and TRBJ2-1, with TRBD2 identical over 7 bases. This CDR3 spans 11 amino acids. V trimming: 3 bases; J trimming: 12 bases; junction bases outside the gene matches: 5. CDR1 and CDR2 (germline): DFQATT, SNEGSKA (reference sequence). The chain's CDR3 is CSASGRRMQFF. CDR3 DNA: TGCAGTGCTAGCGGGAGGAGGATGCAGTTCTTC.

The rearrangement joins TRBV7-9 to TRBJ1-6, with D unresolved. Germline-derived CDR1 and CDR2 are SEHNR and FQNEAQ (reference sequence). The CDR3 is made up of 16 amino acids. V was cut by 3 bases and J by 8 bases, with 17 bases left in between. The chain's CDR3 is CASSFSGLRRDSPLHF. CDR3 in DNA: TGTGCCAGCAGCTTCTCAGGTCTAAGGAGGGATTCACCCCTCCACTTT.